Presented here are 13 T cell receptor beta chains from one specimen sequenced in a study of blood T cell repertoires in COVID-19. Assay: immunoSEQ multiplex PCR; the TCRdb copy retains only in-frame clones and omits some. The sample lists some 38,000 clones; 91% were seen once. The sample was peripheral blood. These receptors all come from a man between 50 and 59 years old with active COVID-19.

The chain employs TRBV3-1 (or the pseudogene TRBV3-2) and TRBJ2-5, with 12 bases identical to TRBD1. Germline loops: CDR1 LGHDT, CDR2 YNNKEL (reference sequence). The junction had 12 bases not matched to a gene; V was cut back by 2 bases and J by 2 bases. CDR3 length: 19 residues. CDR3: CASSQNRGTGGRNQETQYF. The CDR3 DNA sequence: TGTGCCAGCAGCCAAAATCGGGGGACAGGGGGCCGCAATCAAGAGACCCAGTACTTC.

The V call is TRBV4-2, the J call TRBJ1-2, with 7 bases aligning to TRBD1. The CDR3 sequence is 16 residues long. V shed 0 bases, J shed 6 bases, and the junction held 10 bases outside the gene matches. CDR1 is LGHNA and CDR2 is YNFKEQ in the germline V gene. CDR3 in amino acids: CASSQDLTDRSDGYTF. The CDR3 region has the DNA TGTGCCAGCAGCCAAGATCTAACGGACAGGTCCGATGGCTACACCTTC.

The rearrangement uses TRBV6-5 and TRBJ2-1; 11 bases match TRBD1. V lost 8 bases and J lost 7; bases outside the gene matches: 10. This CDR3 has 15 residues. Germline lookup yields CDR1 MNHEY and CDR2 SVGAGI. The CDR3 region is CASGVGTGGLNEQFF. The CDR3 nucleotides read TGTGCCAGCGGAGTAGGGACAGGGGGTTTGAATGAGCAGTTCTTC.

CDR3: CASSPPNSGGHNEQFF. CDR3 DNA: TGTGCCAGCTCACCACCGAACAGCGGGGGTCACAATGAGCAGTTCTTC. This chain uses TRBV18 with TRBJ2-1; 8 nucleotides match TRBD2. The CDR3 covers 16 residues. Per the germline V gene, CDR1 is KGHSH and CDR2 is LQKENI. Trimming took 0 bases from V and 5 from J; bases not matched to a gene: 6.

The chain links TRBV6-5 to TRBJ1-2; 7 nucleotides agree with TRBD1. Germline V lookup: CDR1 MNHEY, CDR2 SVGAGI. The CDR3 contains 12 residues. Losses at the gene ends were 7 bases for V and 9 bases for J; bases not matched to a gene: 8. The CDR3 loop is CASTRQGDSYTF. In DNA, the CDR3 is TGTGCCAGCACCAGGCAGGGGGATAGCTACACCTTC.

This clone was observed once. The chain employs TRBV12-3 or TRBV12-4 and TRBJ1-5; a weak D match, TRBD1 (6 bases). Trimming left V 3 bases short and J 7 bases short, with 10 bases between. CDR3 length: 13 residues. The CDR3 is CASSFGGRQPQHF. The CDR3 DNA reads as TGTGCCAGCAGTTTTGGGGGCCGGCAGCCCCAGCATTTT.

As DNA, the CDR3 is TGTGCCTGGAGTGTACCGGCAGGGATGGACGCCGGGGAGCTGTTTTTT. Its protein is CAWSVPAGMDAGELFF. This chain joins TRBV30 and TRBJ2-2; possible D gene TRBD1, 5 bases. CDR1 and CDR2 (germline): GTSNPN, SVGIG (reference sequence). The CDR3 has 16 amino acids. The V end was cut by 0 bases, the J end by 6 bases, with 17 bases between.

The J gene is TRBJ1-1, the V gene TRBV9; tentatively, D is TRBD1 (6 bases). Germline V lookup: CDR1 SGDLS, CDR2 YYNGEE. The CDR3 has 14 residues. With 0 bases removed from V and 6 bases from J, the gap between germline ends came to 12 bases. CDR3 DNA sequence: TGTGCCAGCAGCGTAGCTTGGGGGGGCTCTGAAGCTTTCTTT. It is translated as CASSVAWGGSEAFF.

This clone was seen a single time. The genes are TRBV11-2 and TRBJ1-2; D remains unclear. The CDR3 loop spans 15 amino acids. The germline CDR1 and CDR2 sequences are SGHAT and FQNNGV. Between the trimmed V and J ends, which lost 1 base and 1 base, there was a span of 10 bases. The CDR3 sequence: CASSLVRGLNYGYTF. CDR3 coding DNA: TGTGCCAGCAGCTTAGTGCGGGGTCTTAACTATGGCTACACCTTC.

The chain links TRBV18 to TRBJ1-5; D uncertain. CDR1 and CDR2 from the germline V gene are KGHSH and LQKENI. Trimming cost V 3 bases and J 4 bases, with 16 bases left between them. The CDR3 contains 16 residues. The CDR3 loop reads CASSPSAGSTNQPQHF. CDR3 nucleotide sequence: TGTGCCAGCTCACCGTCAGCCGGGAGCACTAATCAGCCCCAGCATTTT.

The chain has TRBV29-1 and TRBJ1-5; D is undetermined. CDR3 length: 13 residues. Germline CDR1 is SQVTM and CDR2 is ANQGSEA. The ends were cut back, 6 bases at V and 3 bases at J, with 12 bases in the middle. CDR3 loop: CSVQTHLNQPQHF. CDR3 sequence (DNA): TGCAGCGTCCAGACACATCTCAATCAGCCCCAGCATTTT. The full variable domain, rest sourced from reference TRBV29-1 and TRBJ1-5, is SAVISQKPSRDICQRGTSLTIQCQVDSQVTMMFWYRQQPGQSLTLIATANQGSEATYESGFVIDKFPISRPNLTFSTLTVSNMSPEDSSIYLCSVQTHLNQPQHFGDGTRLSIL.

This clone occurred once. The CDR3 region is CASSIGDRGYTDTQYF. CDR3 nucleotides: TGTGCCAGTAGTATAGGGGACAGGGGTTACACAGATACGCAGTATTTT. V gene TRBV19 combines with J gene TRBJ2-3, with 10 bases lining up with TRBD1. Germline V gene lookup returns CDR1 LNHDA and CDR2 SQIVND (reference sequence). The CDR3 sequence is 16 residues long. V shed 1 base, J shed 2 bases, and the junction held 3 bases outside the gene matches.

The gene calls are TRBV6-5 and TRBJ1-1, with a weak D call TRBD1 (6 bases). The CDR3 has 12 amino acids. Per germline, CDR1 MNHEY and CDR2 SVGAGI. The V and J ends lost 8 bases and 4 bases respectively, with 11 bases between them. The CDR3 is CASFRRGTEAFF. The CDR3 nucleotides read TGTGCCAGCTTCCGCAGGGGCACTGAAGCTTTCTTT.